Presented here are 29 T cell receptor beta chains from one specimen sequenced in a study of spatial heterogeneity in lung cancer. Notes on the study in general: Higher tumor mutation counts went along with higher counts of expanded intratumoral alpha and beta TCRs.

Which antigens these TCRs recognize remains unknown. Noted time point: sample taken at primary tumor resection. TCRdb reprocessed the 5' RACE reads via MiXCR and lists one record per CDR3 protein. This sample has about 16,000 distinct CDR3 sequences, with under 8% found just once. The specimen was lung tumor tissue, collected at surgery. Source of these receptors: a male donor with early-stage non-small cell lung cancer.

This clonotype has more than one count but fewer than ten. This sequence joins TRBV5-1 and TRBJ1-4; D ambiguous. Germline-derived CDR1 and CDR2 are SGHRS and YFSETQ. The CDR3 sequence is 16 residues long. Trimming took off 0 bases at V and 3 bases at J, with 12 bases between the two ends. The DNA for the CDR3 is TGCGCCAGCAGCTTGGATAGGGCCGGGTCTAATGAAAAACTGTTTTTT. Its protein product is CASSLDRAGSNEKLFF.

This clonotype was seen a few times. The CDR3: CASSDWTGGGNTIYF. The CDR3 coding sequence is TGTGCCAGCAGTGACTGGACAGGAGGTGGAAACACCATATATTTT. The chain combines TRBV6-1 with TRBJ1-3; TRBD1 aligns across 7 bases. V lost 3 bases to trimming and J lost 3 bases; unmatched junction nucleotides: 5. The germline gives CDR1 MNHNS, CDR2 SASEGT. The CDR3 is 15 residues long.

The chain recombines TRBV5-1 with TRBJ2-1; the D is unclear. Trimming took off 0 bases at V and 7 bases at J, with 17 bases between the two ends. In germline, CDR1 is SGHRS, CDR2 YFSETQ. The CDR3 is made up of 16 amino acids. The CDR3: CASSLDGQALENEQFF. The CDR3 DNA follows: TGCGCCAGCAGCTTGGACGGCCAGGCCTTAGAGAATGAGCAGTTCTTC.

This clonotype was picked up a small number of times. This chain connects TRBV3-1 to TRBJ2-1, with TRBD2 matching 14 bases. The CDR3 contains 15 residues. The germline gives CDR1 LGHDT, CDR2 YNNKEL (reference sequence). J gave up 8 bases and V 4 bases, and 4 bases lay outside the gene matches. The CDR3 DNA reads TGTGCCAGCAGCCCGACTAGCGGGAGGGTGGATGAGCAGTTCTTC. It specifies CASSPTSGRVDEQFF.

This clonotype occurred a few times. The genes are TRBV6-5 and TRBJ2-1; D perhaps matches TRBD2 (6 bases). The germline CDR1 and CDR2 sequences are MNHEY and SVGAGI. The CDR3 contains 15 residues. V gave up 4 bases and J gave up 12 bases, with 22 bases separating them. The CDR3 region is CASSSGAAFLRGQFF. The CDR3 DNA follows: TGTGCCAGCAGTTCGGGAGCGGCCTTCTTAAGGGGGCAGTTCTTC.

The chain recombines TRBV7-2 with TRBJ2-7, with 7 bases aligning to TRBD1. Germline V lookup: CDR1 SGHTA, CDR2 FQGNSA. CDR3 size: 14 residues. Trimming cost V 2 bases and J 7 bases; bases outside gene matches: 8. CDR3 sequence (DNA): TGTGCCAGCAGCTTATTTGGGACAGTGGTTGAGCAGTACTTC. Residues: CASSLFGTVVEQYF. Full variable domain (outside the CDR3, taken from reference TRBV7-2 and TRBJ2-7): GAGVSQSPSNKVTEKGKDVELRCDPISGHTALYWYRQSLGQGLEFLIYFQGNSAPDKSGLPSDRFSAERTGGSVSTLTIQRTQQEDSAVYLCASSLFGTVVEQYFGPGTRLTVT.

Details on this clonotype: A much bigger clone sits one base away, suggesting this may be a read error. The rearrangement uses TRBV3-1 and TRBJ1-2; D is unresolved. This CDR3 is built from 14 residues. From germline, CDR1 is LGHDT and CDR2 YNNKEL (reference sequence). The ends were cut back, 4 bases at V and 9 bases at J, with 18 bases in the middle. The CDR3 is CASSRNGAPLSYTF. In nucleotides, the CDR3 is TGTGCCAGCAGCCGTAACGGCGCACCCTTAAGCTACACCTTC.

By its share, this clonotype is medium-sized. The V call is TRBV6-2 or TRBV6-3, the J call TRBJ1-6, with D uncertain. V was cut by 6 bases and J by 9 bases, with 15 bases left in between. CDR3 length equals 14 residues. Germline V gene data show CDR1 as MNHEY and CDR2 as SVGEGT. CDR3 amino acids: CASSGVAQPSPLHF. The CDR3 nucleotides read TGTGCCAGCAGCGGAGTCGCCCAACCTTCACCCCTCCACTTT.

At least ten counts were recorded for this clonotype. The chain joins TRBV20-1 to TRBJ1-2; D gene uncertain. V gave up 1 base and J gave up 4 bases, with 4 bases separating them. This CDR3 has 11 amino acids. The germline gives CDR1 DFQATT, CDR2 SNEGSKA (reference sequence). The CDR3 nucleotides are TGCAGTGCTAGAGGGGGCTATGGCTACACCTTC. Its protein product is CSARGGYGYTF.

This clonotype was seen at least ten times. The CDR3 sequence is CASNPKWGGSGNTIYF. In nucleotides, the CDR3 is TGTGCCAGCAACCCCAAGTGGGGGGGCTCTGGAAACACCATATATTTT. The rearrangement links TRBV6-6 to TRBJ1-3; possible D gene TRBD1, 5 bases. This CDR3 comprises 16 residues. Trimming stripped 7 bases from V and 0 bases from J, with 16 bases between. Germline V gene sequence: CDR1 MNHNY, CDR2 SVGAGI (reference sequence).

This clonotype was detected many times. The chain joins TRBV19 to TRBJ1-5; TRBD1 matches at 7 bases. The germline V gene has CDR1 LNHDA and CDR2 SQIVND (reference sequence). The CDR3 is 14 residues long. V gave up 3 bases and J gave up 3 bases; unmatched junction bases: 2. In nucleotides, the CDR3 is TGTGCCAGTAGTATCAGGGGGAACAATCAGCCCCAGCATTTT. Protein: CASSIRGNNQPQHF.

This clonotype was observed a few times. This sequence joins TRBV10-1 and TRBJ2-1; 11 nucleotides match TRBD2. Losses at the gene ends were 9 bases for V and 6 bases for J; bases not matched to a gene: 7. Per germline, CDR1 WNHNN and CDR2 SYGVQD (reference sequence). The CDR3 extends over 14 amino acids. CDR3: CARVLAGVPNEQFF. In nucleotides, the CDR3 is TGCGCCAGGGTACTAGCGGGAGTACCCAATGAGCAGTTCTTC.

In regard to this clonotype: The germline gene is not matched at one end of the junction; a read error may be the cause. The chain links TRBV7-2 to TRBJ1-4; tentative D call: TRBD1 (5 bases). This CDR3 has 15 residues. Germline assignment: CDR1 SGHTA and CDR2 FQGNSA. CDR3 nucleotides: TGTGCCAGCAGCCTAGGGACGGTCCCTAATGAAAACCTGTTTTTT. Translated, it gives CASSLGTVPNENLFF.

This clonotype was detected only a few times. The chain couples TRBV2 to TRBJ2-6; D may be TRBD2 (6 bases). Germline-derived CDR1 and CDR2 are SNHLY and FYNNEI. The CDR3 contains 17 residues. V was pared by 5 bases and J by 0 bases, with 14 bases between. The CDR3 bases are TGTGCCAGCAGTCCCCCGGGACTGAGCTCTGGGGCCAACGTCCTGACTTTC. This codes for CASSPPGLSSGANVLTF.

This clonotype is labeled medium-sized. The V call is TRBV20-1, the J call TRBJ2-1, with 8 bases identical to TRBD1. This CDR3 region has 16 residues. Losses at the gene ends were 5 bases for V and 1 base for J; bases not matched to a gene: 10. Germline values: CDR1 DFQATT, CDR2 SNEGSKA (reference sequence). The CDR3 region has the DNA TGCAGTGCTCTGGCTCGGCAGGGGGCATCCTACAATGAGCAGTTCTTC. Its translation is CSALARQGASYNEQFF.

This clonotype is termed large. The V call is TRBV20-1, the J call TRBJ1-5, with 7 positions matching TRBD1. The CDR3 has 13 residues. CDR1 and CDR2 (germline): DFQATT, SNEGSKA (reference sequence). J lost 4 bases, V lost 3 bases, and 3 bases had no gene match. CDR3 bases: TGCAGTGCTAGGGACAGGAGGAATCAGCCCCAGCATTTT. Translated: CSARDRRNQPQHF.

This clonotype was seen repeatedly, ten times or more. The chain employs TRBV6-6 and TRBJ1-1; tentatively, D is TRBD1 (6 bases). This CDR3 is 14 amino acids long. Germline V gives CDR1 MNHNY, CDR2 SVGAGI (reference sequence). V gave up 10 bases and J gave up 1 base, with 16 bases separating them. CDR3: CATTGPPGNTEAFF. The CDR3 bases are TGTGCCACAACAGGGCCCCCAGGGAACACTGAAGCTTTCTTT.

This clonotype was detected many times. DNA of the CDR3: TGTGCCATCAGTGAGTACCTGGACAGCCAGTACTTC. Amino acids: CAISEYLDSQYF. This rearrangement joins TRBV10-3 to TRBJ2-7; D may be TRBD1 (6 bases). Germline V lookup: CDR1 ENHRY, CDR2 SYGVKD. This CDR3 is built from 12 residues. V shed 1 base and J shed 10 bases, with 11 bases lying between them.

The J gene is TRBJ2-5, the V gene TRBV20-1; weak D call: TRBD1 (5 bases). CDR1 and CDR2 from the germline V gene are DFQATT and SNEGSKA (reference sequence). CDR3 length: 13 residues. V lost 0 bases to trimming and J lost 2 bases, with 7 bases between them. Written as DNA, the CDR3 is TGCAGTGCTAGAGAGACAGATCAAGAGACCCAGTACTTC. This encodes CSARETDQETQYF.

This clonotype was seen ten or more times. The chain couples TRBV6-2 or TRBV6-3 to TRBJ2-7; perhaps TRBD1 as D (5 bases). This CDR3 has 11 amino acids. V lost 6 bases, J lost 3 bases, and 6 bases lay in between. Germline-derived CDR1 and CDR2 are MNHEY and SVGEGT. The CDR3, as DNA: TGTGCCAGCAGCGACAGCTACGAGCAGTACGTC. It codes for CASSDSYEQYV.

V usage is TRBV18 and J usage is TRBJ2-3; a possible D gene is TRBD2 (6 bases). Germline V gene sequence: CDR1 KGHSH, CDR2 LQKENI. With 4 bases removed from V and 1 base from J, the gap between germline ends came to 12 bases. The length of the CDR3 is 15 residues. Here the CDR3 reads CASSQEAGCTDTQYF. DNA for the CDR3: TGTGCCAGCTCACAGGAAGCGGGCTGCACAGATACGCAGTATTTT.

This clonotype was seen at least ten times. The rearrangement links TRBV29-1 to TRBJ2-5; no clear D gene. The germline gives CDR1 SQVTM, CDR2 ANQGSEA. The CDR3 length is 12 residues. The V end was cut by 6 bases, the J end by 3 bases, with 11 bases between. The CDR3 nucleotides are TGCAGCGTAGCCAGACGGGAAGAGACCCAGTACTTC. This encodes CSVARREETQYF. The full variable domain, with the rest looked up from reference TRBV29-1 and TRBJ2-5, is SAVISQKPSRDICQRGTSLTIQCQVDSQVTMMFWYRQQPGQSLTLIATANQGSEATYESGFVIDKFPISRPNLTFSTLTVSNMSPEDSSIYLCSVARREETQYFGPGTRLLVL.

Many counts were recorded for this clonotype. V gene TRBV6-5 combines with J gene TRBJ2-1; the match to TRBD2 covers 10 bases. Germline V lookup: CDR1 MNHEY, CDR2 SVGAGI. V lost 5 bases and J lost 7; bases outside the gene matches: 14. This CDR3 has 17 amino acids. As DNA, the CDR3 is TGTGCCAGCAGTCGAGCGGGAGGGCCCTCCCGGGGGAATGAGCAGTTCTTC. Protein product: CASSRAGGPSRGNEQFF.

The table lists this clonotype with many counts. The CDR3 DNA reads TGTGCCAGTAGCGAAAGCTCCTACGAGCAGTACTTC. This encodes CASSESSYEQYF. The chain uses TRBV19 and TRBJ2-7, with D unclear. With 6 bases removed from V and 0 bases from J, the gap between germline ends came to 6 bases. Germline V lookup: CDR1 LNHDA, CDR2 SQIVND (reference sequence). The CDR3 has 12 amino acids.

This clonotype was seen a few times. The chain links TRBV7-2 to TRBJ2-2; perhaps TRBD1 as D (6 bases). Germline V CDR1 and CDR2: SGHTA, FQGNSA. The CDR3 length is 18 residues. V lost 4 bases and J 3 bases, leaving 21 bases between the germline ends. The CDR3 region has the DNA TGTGCCAGCAGCTGGCAGGGGCGCGCAACGGTGGACACCGGGGAGCTGTTTTTT. It is translated as CASSWQGRATVDTGELFF.

The V call is TRBV12-3 or TRBV12-4, the J call TRBJ1-2, with D perhaps TRBD1 (6 bases). The CDR3 covers 13 residues. V was pared by 2 bases and J by 5 bases, with 9 bases between. The CDR3 spells CASSLSRGYGYTF. CDR3 sequence (DNA): TGTGCCAGCAGTTTATCCAGGGGATATGGCTACACCTTC.

This clonotype was seen many times. The chain couples TRBV10-3 to TRBJ1-2; D call uncertain. The V and J ends lost 4 bases and 8 bases respectively, with 20 bases between them. The V gene's germline CDR1 is ENHRY and CDR2 SYGVKD. This CDR3 is built from 15 residues. The CDR3 loop reads CAISADEAFSGGYTF. CDR3 sequence (DNA): TGTGCCATCAGTGCCGATGAGGCCTTCAGCGGGGGCTACACCTTC.

This clonotype was picked up many times. Here the CDR3 DNA reads TGTGCCAGCAGCCAAGGAGGGGCAAATTCACCCCTCCACTTT. Translating it yields CASSQGGANSPLHF. The chain combines TRBV3-1 with TRBJ1-6; D is perhaps TRBD1 (5 bases). The CDR3 runs 14 residues. CDR1 and CDR2 (germline): LGHDT, YNNKEL (reference sequence). V dropped 1 base and J dropped 7 bases, with 8 bases sitting between them.

This clonotype has a handful of counts. The chain carries TRBV2 and TRBJ1-5; tentative D call: TRBD1 (5 bases). This CDR3 has 13 amino acids. From germline, CDR1 is SNHLY and CDR2 FYNNEI. V was pared by 10 bases and J by 6 bases, with 16 bases between. This CDR3 reads CATAGGAGQPQHF. The CDR3 DNA is TGTGCCACCGCGGGTGGGGCGGGTCAGCCCCAGCATTTT.